One sample yielded the 25 T cell receptor beta chains listed below, sequenced in a study of OX40 agonist ivuxolimab in advanced cancers. Profiled with immunoSEQ multiplex PCR; TCRdb holds only in-frame clones, not every one. The sample lists 17,000 or so clones; 80% to 90% were seen once. Here the sequenced sample was CD4+ or CD8+ T cells sorted from blood, taken in a trial of the OX40 agonist ivuxolimab. The receptors were gathered from an adult with an advanced solid tumor such as melanoma, head and neck, liver or kidney cancer.

CDR3 amino acids: CASSTAQGNEQFF. The CDR3 DNA sequence: TGTGCCAGTAGTACGGCCCAGGGCAATGAGCAGTTCTTC. V gene TRBV19 combines with J gene TRBJ2-1; possibly TRBD1 for D (5 bases). Deletions cut 4 bases from V and 6 bases from J, with 10 bases between. Germline V CDR1 and CDR2: LNHDA, SQIVND (reference sequence). The CDR3 covers 13 residues. Drawing the rest from reference TRBV19 and TRBJ2-1, the complete variable domain is DGGITQSPKYLFRKEGQNVTLSCEQNLNHDAMYWYRQDPGQGLRLIYYSQIVNDFQKGDIAEGYSVSREKKESFPLTVTSAQKNPTAFYLCASSTAQGNEQFFGPGTRLTVL.

This clone appeared a few times. The V and J genes are TRBV7-6 and TRBJ2-7; D remains ambiguous. The CDR3 loop spans 12 amino acids. The V end was cut by 4 bases, the J end by 2 bases, with 6 bases between. In germline, CDR1 is SGHVS, CDR2 FNYEAQ. The chain's CDR3 is CASSWHAYEQYF. The CDR3 DNA reads TGTGCCAGCAGCTGGCATGCCTACGAGCAGTACTTC.

Points on this clone: One base separates it from a far larger clone, so it is likely a read error. V and J are TRBV5-1 and TRBJ1-1; no firm D call. The V end lost 2 bases, the J end lost 1 base, and 9 bases lay between the germline ends. CDR1 is SGHRS, CDR2 YFSETQ, per germline. The CDR3 has 14 residues. The CDR3 nucleotides are TGCGCCAGCAGCTTTTTCGACTGGAACACTGAAGCTTTCTTT. Its translation: CASSFFDWNTEAFF.

The genes are TRBV28 and TRBJ2-7, with 10 nucleotides matching TRBD1. With V trimmed by 1 base and J by 12 bases, 9 bases remained unmatched. Looked up from germline, CDR1 is MDHEN and CDR2 is SYDVKM. This CDR3 has 14 residues. The CDR3 region has the DNA TGTGCCAGCAGTTTATCGGCGACAGGGGGCCCGCGGTACTTC. As protein: CASSLSATGGPRYF.

V is TRBV29-1 and J is TRBJ2-6, with 10 bases aligning to TRBD1. J was trimmed by 1 base and V by 1 base; bases with no gene match: 4. The CDR3 length is 17 residues. Germline CDR1 is SQVTM and CDR2 is ANQGSEA. The CDR3 sequence is CSVEGRQGASGANVLTF. In DNA, the CDR3 is TGCAGCGTTGAAGGTCGACAGGGGGCATCTGGGGCCAACGTCCTGACTTTC.

In its sample, this clone ranks as medium-sized. The chain joins TRBV9 to TRBJ1-2; D might be TRBD1 (5 bases). V dropped 0 bases and J dropped 2 bases, with 17 bases sitting between them. Germline CDR1 and CDR2: SGDLS and YYNGEE. The CDR3 runs 17 residues. CDR3 sequence reads: CASSVEGHPVMNYGYTF. CDR3 coding DNA: TGTGCCAGCAGCGTAGAGGGGCACCCGGTAATGAACTATGGCTACACCTTC.

V and J are TRBV11-3 and TRBJ2-7; TRBD2 aligns across 7 bases. CDR1 and CDR2 from the germline V gene are SGHNT and YENEEA. The CDR3 runs 14 residues. J gave up 4 bases and V 5 bases, and 8 bases lay outside the gene matches. This chain's CDR3 is CASSNAGDGYEQYF. Written as DNA, the CDR3 is TGTGCCAGCAGCAACGCGGGGGACGGGTACGAGCAGTACTTC.

The rearrangement uses TRBV30 and TRBJ2-1; 7 nucleotides line up with TRBD2. The CDR3 loop spans 16 amino acids. With 1 base clipped from V and 4 bases from J, the junction kept 10 bases outside the gene matches. Germline assignment: CDR1 GTSNPN and CDR2 SVGIG (reference sequence). CDR3 region: CAWSASQGGYYNEQFF. Written as DNA, the CDR3 is TGTGCCTGGAGTGCCTCCCAGGGAGGGTATTACAATGAGCAGTTCTTC.

Only one count was recorded for this clone. The V gene is TRBV27, the J gene TRBJ2-7; D is possibly TRBD2 (5 bases). Between the trimmed V and J ends, which lost 4 bases and 6 bases, there was a span of 16 bases. The CDR3 has 14 amino acids. Germline V gene lookup returns CDR1 MNHEY and CDR2 SMNVEV (reference sequence). CDR3 coding DNA: TGTGCCAGCAGTTCGCCCCAGCACGCGGGCGAGCAGTACTTC. Translated: CASSSPQHAGEQYF.

This rearrangement joins TRBV4-2 to TRBJ2-1; 9 bases align to TRBD2. Per the germline V gene, CDR1 is LGHNA and CDR2 is YNFKEQ. V trimming: 1 base; J trimming: 5 bases; junction bases outside the gene matches: 6. This CDR3 has 16 residues. The CDR3 region is CASSQGWREGHNEQFF. The CDR3 DNA reads TGTGCCAGCAGCCAAGGGTGGCGGGAGGGGCACAATGAGCAGTTCTTC.

V and J are TRBV9 and TRBJ2-7, with D possibly matching TRBD2 (6 bases). V lost 0 bases, J lost 3 bases, and 10 bases lay in between. The CDR3 is made up of 14 amino acids. In germline, CDR1 is SGDLS, CDR2 YYNGEE. This chain's CDR3 is CASSVAGGFYEQYF. The CDR3 nucleotides are TGTGCCAGCAGCGTAGCTGGGGGGTTCTACGAGCAGTACTTC.

The rearrangement links TRBV28 to TRBJ2-4, with D perhaps TRBD2 (6 bases). Germline loops: CDR1 MDHEN, CDR2 SYDVKM. The CDR3 extends over 15 amino acids. Trimming cost V 3 bases and J 7 bases, with 16 bases left between them. The CDR3 DNA reads TGTGCCAGCAGTTTGGCTCCCAAGGAGGGGAACATTCAGTACTTC. It specifies CASSLAPKEGNIQYF.

V is TRBV6-5 and J is TRBJ1-1, with D hard to call. The CDR3 is 13 residues long. The germline V gene has CDR1 MNHEY and CDR2 SVGAGI. The V end was cut by 1 base, the J end by 0 bases, with 3 bases between. As DNA, the CDR3 is TGTGCCAGCAGTTACTTTGTGAACACTGAAGCTTTCTTT. Translation gives CASSYFVNTEAFF.

The V and J genes are TRBV7-9 and TRBJ2-1; D remains unclear. The CDR3 is made up of 14 amino acids. V was shortened by 5 bases and J by 2 bases, with 10 bases between the two germline ends. Per the germline V gene, CDR1 is SEHNR and CDR2 is FQNEAQ (reference sequence). CDR3 residues: CASSGPYTYNEQFF. CDR3 bases: TGTGCCAGCAGCGGGCCCTACACCTACAATGAGCAGTTCTTC.

The chain employs TRBV19 and TRBJ2-1; the D is unclear. CDR3 size: 13 residues. The germline V and J ends were trimmed by 7 bases and 4 bases, with 11 bases remaining between them. The germline CDR1 and CDR2 sequences are LNHDA and SQIVND (reference sequence). The CDR3, as DNA: TGTGCCAGTACTCTCGGCACTTACAATGAGCAGTTCTTC. Its protein product is CASTLGTYNEQFF. The full variable domain, its missing parts supplied by reference TRBV19 and TRBJ2-1, is DGGITQSPKYLFRKEGQNVTLSCEQNLNHDAMYWYRQDPGQGLRLIYYSQIVNDFQKGDIAEGYSVSREKKESFPLTVTSAQKNPTAFYLCASTLGTYNEQFFGPGTRLTVL.

The chain employs TRBV5-8 and TRBJ2-4; D gene unclear. The CDR3 totals 14 residues. V lost 1 base and J 1 base, leaving 6 bases between the germline ends. Germline values: CDR1 SGHTS, CDR2 YDEGEE. The CDR3 region is CASSLIMAKNIQYF. Written as DNA, the CDR3 is TGTGCCAGCAGCTTGATAATGGCCAAAAACATTCAGTACTTC.

This chain links TRBV7-9 with TRBJ2-1; possibly TRBD1 for D (6 bases). CDR1 SEHNR and CDR2 FQNEAQ come from the germline V gene (reference sequence). The V and J ends lost 5 bases and 8 bases respectively, with 25 bases between them. The CDR3 is 17 amino acids. The CDR3 bases are TGTGCCAGCAGCGGTAGCGCAGGGGCCCCGGGGCGGGATGAGCAGTTCTTC. Protein sequence: CASSGSAGAPGRDEQFF.

The rearrangement uses TRBV28 and TRBJ2-7; D unresolved. CDR3 size: 14 residues. V was cut by 2 bases and J by 0 bases, with 8 bases left in between. Germline loops: CDR1 MDHEN, CDR2 SYDVKM. The CDR3 bases are TGTGCCAGCAGTTTAACAGCTTACTCCTACGAGCAGTACTTC. Amino acid sequence: CASSLTAYSYEQYF.

V gene TRBV29-1 combines with J gene TRBJ1-1; D gene unclear. The CDR3 totals 12 residues. Germline values: CDR1 SQVTM, CDR2 ANQGSEA. V was pared by 4 bases and J by 5 bases, with 11 bases between. CDR3 amino acids: CSVVGSWTEAFF. CDR3 DNA sequence: TGCAGCGTTGTTGGCTCGTGGACTGAAGCTTTCTTT. The variable domain in full, with the rest retrieved from reference TRBV29-1 and TRBJ1-1, is SAVISQKPSRDICQRGTSLTIQCQVDSQVTMMFWYRQQPGQSLTLIATANQGSEATYESGFVIDKFPISRPNLTFSTLTVSNMSPEDSSIYLCSVVGSWTEAFFGQGTRLTVV.

The chain uses TRBV7-2 and TRBJ1-5; no firm D call. Trimming removed 0 bases at V and 2 bases at J, with 8 bases between. This CDR3 has 15 residues. Per germline, CDR1 SGHTA and CDR2 FQGNSA. CDR3 sequence reads: CASSLAGSGNQPQHF. DNA of the CDR3: TGTGCCAGCAGCTTAGCGGGGAGCGGCAATCAGCCCCAGCATTTT.

J is TRBJ1-1 and V is TRBV6-6; D not certain. Trimming took 2 bases from V and 6 from J, leaving 19 bases between them. The germline V gene encodes CDR1 MNHNY and CDR2 SVGAGI (reference sequence). There are 16 residues in the CDR3. The CDR3 DNA is TGTGCCAGCAGTTACGCCAGCGGGATGGTTGTCGCTGAAGCTTTCTTT. This gives the protein CASSYASGMVVAEAFF.

The chain combines TRBV29-1 with TRBJ2-3; D may correspond to TRBD1 or TRBD2 (5 bases each). V was pared by 3 bases and J by 2 bases, with 24 bases between. The CDR3 has 18 residues. CDR1 is SQVTM, CDR2 ANQGSEA, per germline. Written as DNA, the CDR3 is TGCAGCGTTGAGTGTGCTAGCAGGTCAAGAGGGGTCACAGATACGCAGTATTTT. Its protein product is CSVECASRSRGVTDTQYF.

The gene calls are TRBV9 and TRBJ2-7; 10 bases are shared with TRBD2. The V segment lost 0 bases and the J segment 0 bases; nucleotides outside the gene matches: 3. The CDR3 totals 16 residues. Germline loops: CDR1 SGDLS, CDR2 YYNGEE. CDR3 DNA sequence: TGTGCCAGCAGCGTAGGGGCTAGCGGGAGCTCCTACGAGCAGTACTTC. It specifies CASSVGASGSSYEQYF.

As DNA, the CDR3 is TGCAGCGTAACAGGGACAGGTGCGTACTACGAGCAGTACTTC. Encoded protein: CSVTGTGAYYEQYF. The rearrangement links TRBV29-1 to TRBJ2-7; TRBD1 matches at 8 bases. The CDR3 sequence is 14 residues long. CDR1 is SQVTM and CDR2 is ANQGSEA in the germline V gene. The J segment lost 3 bases and the V segment lost 6 bases, leaving 10 bases of the junction unmatched.

This clone is termed hyperexpanded. The rearrangement links TRBV19 to TRBJ1-1; D gene ambiguous. Looked up from germline, CDR1 is LNHDA and CDR2 is SQIVND (reference sequence). Trimming left V 1 base short and J 1 base short, with 7 bases between. The CDR3 has 14 amino acids. The CDR3 is CASSIGTQNTEAFF. The DNA for the CDR3 is TGTGCCAGTAGTATAGGCACACAGAACACTGAAGCTTTCTTT.